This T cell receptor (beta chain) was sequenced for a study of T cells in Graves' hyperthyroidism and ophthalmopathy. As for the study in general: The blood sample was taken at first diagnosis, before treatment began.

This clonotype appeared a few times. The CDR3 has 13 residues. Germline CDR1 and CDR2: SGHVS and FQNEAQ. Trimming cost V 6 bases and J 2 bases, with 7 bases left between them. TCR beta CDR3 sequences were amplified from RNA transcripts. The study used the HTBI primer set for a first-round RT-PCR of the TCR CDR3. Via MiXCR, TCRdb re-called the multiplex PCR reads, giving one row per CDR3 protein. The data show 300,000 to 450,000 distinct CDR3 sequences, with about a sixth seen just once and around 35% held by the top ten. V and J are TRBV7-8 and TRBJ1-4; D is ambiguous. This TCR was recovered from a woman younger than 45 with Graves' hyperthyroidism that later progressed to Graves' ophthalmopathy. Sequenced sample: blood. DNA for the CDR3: TGTGCCAGCAGATTGGGGACTAATGAAAAACTGTTTTTT. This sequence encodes CASRLGTNEKLFF.